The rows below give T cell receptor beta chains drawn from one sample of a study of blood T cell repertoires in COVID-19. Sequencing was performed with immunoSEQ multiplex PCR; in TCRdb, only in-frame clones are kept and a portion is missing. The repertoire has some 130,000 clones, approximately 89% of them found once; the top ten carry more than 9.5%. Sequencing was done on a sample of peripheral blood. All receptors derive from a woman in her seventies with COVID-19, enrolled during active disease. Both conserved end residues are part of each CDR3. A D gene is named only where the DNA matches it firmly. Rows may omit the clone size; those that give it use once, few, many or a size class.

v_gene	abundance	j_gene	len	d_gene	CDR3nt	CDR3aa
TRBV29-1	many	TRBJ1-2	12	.	TGCAGCGTCCAGGGCCTTGACTATGGCTACACCTTC	CSVQGLDYGYTF
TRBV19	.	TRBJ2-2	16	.	TGTGCCAGTAGGGAGGGGTTCGGTGGTATTACCGGGGAGCTGTTTTTT	CASREGFGGITGELFF
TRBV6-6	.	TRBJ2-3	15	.	TGTGCCAGCAGTTACGGGCAGCTTAGCACAGATACGCAGTATTTT	CASSYGQLSTDTQYF
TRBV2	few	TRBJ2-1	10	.	TGTGCCAGCAGTGGAGTCGAGCAGTTCTTC	CASSGVEQFF
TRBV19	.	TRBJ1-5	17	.	TGTGCCAGTAGTATGGGTCGTCGGTGGACAAGCAATCAGCCCCAGCATTTT	CASSMGRRWTSNQPQHF
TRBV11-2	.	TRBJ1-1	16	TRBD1	TGTGCCAGCAGCTTTACTCCGGGCACAGGGGACACTGAAGCTTTCTTT	CASSFTPGTGDTEAFF
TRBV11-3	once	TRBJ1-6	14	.	TGTGCCAGCAGCTTAGATCAGGGGCGCTCACCCCTCCACTTT	CASSLDQGRSPLHF
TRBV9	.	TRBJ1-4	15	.	TGTGCCAGCAGCTCCAGTTTTGGTACTAATGAAAAACTGTTTTTT	CASSSSFGTNEKLFF
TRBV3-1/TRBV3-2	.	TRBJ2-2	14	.	TGTGCCAGCAGCCAATCCCGGGGCACCGGGGAGCTGTTTTTT	CASSQSRGTGELFF
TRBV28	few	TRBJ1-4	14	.	TGTGCCAGCAGTTTTCAGGGGCTGAGTGAAAAACTGTTTTTT	CASSFQGLSEKLFF
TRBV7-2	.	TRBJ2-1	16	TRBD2	TGTGCCAGCAGCTCTCGGTTAGCGGGGGGAAGGGATGAGCAGTTCTTC	CASSSRLAGGRDEQFF
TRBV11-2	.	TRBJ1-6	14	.	TGTGCCAGCAGCTTAGGTAGGGGTTATTCACCCCTCCACTTT	CASSLGRGYSPLHF
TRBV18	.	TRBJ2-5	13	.	TGTGCCAGCTCAGCTATAACCCAAGAGACCCAGTACTTC	CASSAITQETQYF
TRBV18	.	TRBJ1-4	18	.	TGTGCCAGCTCACCACCGGTTTCACAGGGTTTTAAGGGTGAAAAACTGTTTTTT	CASSPPVSQGFKGEKLFF
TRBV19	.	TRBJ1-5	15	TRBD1	TGTGCCAGTAGTCCCGGACAGGGCAGCAATCAGCCCCAGCATTTT	CASSPGQGSNQPQHF
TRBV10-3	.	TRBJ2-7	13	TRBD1	TGTGCCAGCTCCGGGACAGGGGCTAGGGAGCAGTACTTC	CASSGTGAREQYF
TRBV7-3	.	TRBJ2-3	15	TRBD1	TGTGCCAGCAGTCTGACAGGGGGCGATTTAGATACGCAGTATTTT	CASSLTGGDLDTQYF
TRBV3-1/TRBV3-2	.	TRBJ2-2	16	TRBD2	TGTGCCAGCAGCCAACGTAGCGGGGGGAACACCGGGGAGCTGTTTTTT	CASSQRSGGNTGELFF
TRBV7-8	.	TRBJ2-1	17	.	TGTGCCAGCAGGAGGGTACTTATTTTACGCGCGAACAATGAGCAGTTCTTC	CASRRVLILRANNEQFF
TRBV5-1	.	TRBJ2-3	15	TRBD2	TGCGCCAGCAGTGGGACTAGCGGAAGCACAGATACGCAGTATTTT	CASSGTSGSTDTQYF
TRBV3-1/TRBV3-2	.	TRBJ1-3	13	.	TGTGCCAGCAGCCGGAATAAAGCGAACACCATATATTTT	CASSRNKANTIYF
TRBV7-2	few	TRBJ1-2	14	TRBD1	TGTGCCAGCAGTTACTACAGGGGGCTGGATGGCTACACCTTC	CASSYYRGLDGYTF
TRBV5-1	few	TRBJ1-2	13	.	TGCGCCAGCACGTGGGAGGGAACCTATGGCTACACCTTC	CASTWEGTYGYTF
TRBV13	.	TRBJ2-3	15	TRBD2	TGTGCCAGCAGCATGGGACTAGGCCTCATGGATACGCAGTATTTT	CASSMGLGLMDTQYF
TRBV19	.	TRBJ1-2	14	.	TGTGCCAGTAGTAGGGACACCCATAACTATGGCTACACCTTC	CASSRDTHNYGYTF
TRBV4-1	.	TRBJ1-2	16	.	TGCGCCAGCAGCCAAGACCCCGTTGGTCCGGACTATGGCTACACCTTC	CASSQDPVGPDYGYTF
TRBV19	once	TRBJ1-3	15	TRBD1	TGTGCCAGTAGGCACACAGGGGAAGCCGGAAACACCATATATTTT	CASRHTGEAGNTIYF
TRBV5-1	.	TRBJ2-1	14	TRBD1	TGCGCCAGCAGCCCGGGACAGGGAGTCAATGAGCAGTTCTTC	CASSPGQGVNEQFF
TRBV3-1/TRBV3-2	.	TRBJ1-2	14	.	TGTGCCAGCAGCCAAGTAGGCCAGGAGGGTGGCTACACCTTC	CASSQVGQEGGYTF